The source of this TCR beta chain is a study of CD8 T cells in Susac syndrome. About the research overall: There were Susac syndrome patients who were therapy-naive at blood draw, others on corticosteroids, and others on intravenous immunoglobulin alone. Study-wide results and caveats: Clonal expansion was absent from the CD4+ T cell repertoires in Susac syndrome.

From blood CD8+ and CD4+ T cells, TCR beta sequences were generated. Random-hexamer reverse transcription was applied to roughly 0.5 to 1 ug RNA. From the immunoSEQ multiplex PCR reads, TCRdb called clonotypes with MiXCR, one entry per CDR3 protein. The sample yields just over 150,000 distinct CDR3 sequences, about 95% seen once. Points on this clonotype: Antigen specificity is unknown.

The receptor was isolated from a human donor with Susac syndrome. Input material: CD4+ T cells from PBMCs.

For the CDR3, the DNA is TGTGCCAGCAGCCAACCCCCAGGGATCCAGCCCCAGCATTTT. Residues: CASSQPPGIQPQHF. The rearrangement links TRBV4-2 to TRBJ1-5, with D possibly being TRBD1 (5 bases). The V end was cut by 2 bases, the J end by 7 bases, with 12 bases between. The germline gives CDR1 LGHNA, CDR2 YNFKEQ. The CDR3 is 14 amino acids.